The present TCR beta chain was sequenced within a study of shared T cell receptors in the human thymus. Method: immunoSEQ multiplex PCR; TCRdb's copy keeps in-frame clones and lacks some. This sample has approximately 760,000 clones, with 70% to 90% found just once. CDR3 length: 15 amino acids. CDR1 and CDR2 (germline): MNHEY, SMNVEV (reference sequence). V shed 4 bases and J shed 7 bases, with 17 bases lying between them. The same sample was also studied in work on human thymus T cells.

The sample consisted of thymocytes. The receptor's source is a girl under two years old with a congenital heart defect. This chain connects TRBV27 to TRBJ1-3, with D possibly TRBD1 on 6 matching bases. The CDR3, as DNA: TGTGCCAGCAGTTCCGAACAGGGCAGACCCAACACCATATATTTT. Protein product: CASSSEQGRPNTIYF.